The following is a TCR beta chain sequence with its context. The data belong to a study of T cell changes during pregnancy in multiple sclerosis. In germline, CDR1 is SNHLY, CDR2 FYNNEI. CDR3 length: 14 amino acids. V shed 8 bases and J shed 2 bases, with 13 bases lying between them. Profiling relied on immunoSEQ multiplex PCR, and the TCRdb table lists in-frame clones only, not all of them. The data show about 50,000 clones, just over 90% seen once. The sequencing used CD4+ T cells from peripheral blood mononuclear cells, collected before pregnancy. The sequence was collected from a female donor with multiple sclerosis, enrolled in a pregnancy study. This chain connects TRBV2 to TRBJ1-5; D unresolved. The CDR3 nucleotides read TGTGCCAGCGGACTCCTGGTTGGCAATCAGCCCCAGCATTTT. Protein sequence: CASGLLVGNQPQHF. The whole variable domain, filled in from reference TRBV2 and TRBJ1-5, reads EPEVTQTPSHQVTQMGQEVILRCVPISNHLYFYWYRQILGQKVEFLVSFYNNEISEKSEIFDDQFSVERPDGSNFTLKIRSTKLEDSAMYFCASGLLVGNQPQHFGDGTRLSIL.